These 20 T cell receptor beta chains share one sample of origin, sequenced in a study of blood T cell repertoires in COVID-19. The protocol was immunoSEQ multiplex PCR, while the TCRdb copy is restricted to in-frame clones and leaves out a portion. The table has approximately 300,000 clones, around 83% seen once; the top ten hold about 1.2%. Specimen: peripheral blood. The receptors were sampled from a woman aged 45-60 years with acute or convalescent COVID-19.

The rearrangement joins TRBV19 to TRBJ2-7; TRBD1 agrees at 7 bases. Per germline, CDR1 LNHDA and CDR2 SQIVND (reference sequence). The V and J ends lost 3 bases and 0 bases, in that order; junction bases with no gene match: 2. This CDR3 spans 14 amino acids. Here the CDR3 reads CASSMGTDSYEQYF. CDR3 in DNA: TGTGCCAGTAGTATGGGGACAGACTCCTACGAGCAGTACTTC.

This chain connects TRBV5-1 to TRBJ2-7; 7 nucleotides match TRBD1. The CDR3 is 16 amino acids. Germline assignment: CDR1 SGHRS and CDR2 YFSETQ. The V segment lost 5 bases and the J segment 0 bases; nucleotides outside the gene matches: 11. This CDR3 is CASSLIRDSLSYEQYF. CDR3 in DNA: TGCGCCAGCAGTCTAATCCGGGACAGCCTCTCCTACGAGCAGTACTTC.

This chain uses TRBV9 with TRBJ1-2, with 7 bases aligning to TRBD1. Per germline, CDR1 SGDLS and CDR2 YYNGEE. This CDR3 has 12 residues. V was pared by 5 bases and J by 6 bases, with 4 bases of the junction left unmatched. CDR3 in amino acids: CASRTGADGYTF. The CDR3 DNA reads TGTGCCAGCAGAACAGGGGCAGATGGCTACACCTTC.

The J gene is TRBJ1-3, the V gene TRBV7-9; D is unresolved. This CDR3 comprises 12 residues. V was trimmed by 4 bases and J by 5 bases, leaving 6 bases between them. In germline, CDR1 is SEHNR, CDR2 FQNEAQ (reference sequence). The CDR3 nucleotides are TGTGCCAGCAGCTACATCAGAAACACCATATATTTT. It specifies CASSYIRNTIYF.

The rearrangement joins TRBV29-1 to TRBJ2-5; D remains ambiguous. Trimming took off 6 bases at V and 0 bases at J, with 8 bases between the two ends. The CDR3 length is 12 residues. Germline-derived CDR1 and CDR2 are SQVTM and ANQGSEA. The CDR3 loop is CSVRHYQETQYF. CDR3 bases: TGCAGCGTCCGACACTACCAAGAGACCCAGTACTTC.

V usage is TRBV9 and J usage is TRBJ1-4, with D uncertain. CDR3 size: 16 residues. CDR1 and CDR2 (germline): SGDLS, YYNGEE. Trimming removed 2 bases at V and 0 bases at J, with 11 bases between. Here the CDR3 DNA reads TGTGCCAGCAGCGTGGGGAGAGGCGCAACTAATGAAAAACTGTTTTTT. Protein product: CASSVGRGATNEKLFF.

The chain carries TRBV5-1 and TRBJ1-2, with no clear D. Trimming left V 4 bases short and J 2 bases short, with 18 bases between. This CDR3 has 16 amino acids. Germline assignment: CDR1 SGHRS and CDR2 YFSETQ. The CDR3: CASSPGYRTENYGYTF. CDR3 nucleotides: TGCGCCAGCAGCCCGGGATACCGGACGGAGAACTATGGCTACACCTTC.

V gene TRBV10-3 combines with J gene TRBJ2-7; D is possibly TRBD2 (6 bases). In germline, CDR1 is ENHRY, CDR2 SYGVKD. Trimming left V 4 bases short and J 2 bases short, with 12 bases between. The CDR3 runs to 14 residues. The CDR3 DNA reads as TGTGCCATCAGTGGCTTTAGCGGCCCCTACGAGCAGTACTTC. This sequence encodes CAISGFSGPYEQYF.

This clone was seen once. The J gene is TRBJ1-1, the V gene TRBV6-6; D ambiguous. Between the trimmed V and J ends, which lost 3 bases and 0 bases, there was a span of 8 bases. Germline V CDR1 and CDR2: MNHNY, SVGAGI (reference sequence). The CDR3 has 14 amino acids. The CDR3 loop is CASSYRGLNTEAFF. CDR3 coding DNA: TGTGCCAGCAGTTATAGAGGGCTGAACACTGAAGCTTTCTTT.

The rearrangement links TRBV5-1 to TRBJ2-1; 8 bases match TRBD1. Germline CDR1 is SGHRS and CDR2 is YFSETQ. V was pared by 1 base and J by 0 bases, with 3 bases of the junction left unmatched. The CDR3 spans 16 residues. CDR3 loop: CASSLTGTGSYNEQFF. In DNA form, the CDR3 reads TGCGCCAGCAGCTTGACGGGGACAGGCTCCTACAATGAGCAGTTCTTC.

V and J are TRBV3-1 (or the pseudogene TRBV3-2) and TRBJ2-2; 9 bases are shared with TRBD1. Germline-derived CDR1 and CDR2 are LGHDT and YNNKEL (reference sequence). V was pared by 3 bases and J by 3 bases, with 2 bases of the junction left unmatched. This CDR3 is 15 amino acids long. CDR3 amino acids: CASSHRTGDTGELFF. The CDR3 DNA reads as TGTGCCAGCAGCCACAGGACAGGGGACACCGGGGAGCTGTTTTTT.

The chain combines TRBV19 with TRBJ2-3, with 9 bases lining up with TRBD1. With 3 bases clipped from V and 2 bases from J, the junction kept 3 bases outside the gene matches. This CDR3 has 15 amino acids. Germline V gene data show CDR1 as LNHDA and CDR2 as SQIVND (reference sequence). The CDR3 region is CASSIGTGNTDTQYF. For the CDR3, the DNA is TGTGCCAGTAGTATCGGGACAGGGAACACAGATACGCAGTATTTT.

CDR3 residues: CAWSVPTVGNQPQHF. The DNA for the CDR3 is TGTGCCTGGAGTGTACCGACGGTCGGGAATCAGCCCCAGCATTTT. This chain joins TRBV30 and TRBJ1-5, with D unresolved. Germline V gene sequence: CDR1 GTSNPN, CDR2 SVGIG (reference sequence). Trimming removed 0 bases at V and 4 bases at J, with 13 bases between. This CDR3 has 15 residues.

This sequence joins TRBV5-1 and TRBJ2-2; 7 bases are shared with TRBD1. This CDR3 region has 15 residues. Trimming cost V 1 base and J 1 base; bases outside gene matches: 1. The germline V gene encodes CDR1 SGHRS and CDR2 YFSETQ. DNA of the CDR3: TGCGCCAGCAGCTTGACAGGGGTGAACACCGGGGAGCTGTTTTTT. It specifies CASSLTGVNTGELFF.

This clone was detected only once. The V call is TRBV19, the J call TRBJ2-7; 12 bases align to TRBD2. CDR1 is LNHDA and CDR2 is SQIVND in the germline V gene (reference sequence). V lost 4 bases to trimming and J lost 6 bases; unmatched junction nucleotides: 13. The CDR3 has 17 amino acids. The CDR3 region has the DNA TGTGCCAGTAGTAAGGGACTAGCGGGTCCCACCCTAGGCGAGCAGTACTTC. Amino acids: CASSKGLAGPTLGEQYF.

This chain connects TRBV12-5 to TRBJ1-6; 7 nucleotides line up with TRBD1. There are 15 residues in the CDR3. J was trimmed by 9 bases and V by 3 bases; bases with no gene match: 8. The germline V gene encodes CDR1 LGHNT and CDR2 FRNRAP. The CDR3 DNA sequence: TGTGCTAGTGGTTTAGACAGGGACGGCGGTTCACCCCTCCACTTT. Protein sequence: CASGLDRDGGSPLHF.

CDR3 sequence (DNA): TGTGCCAGCAGAGACGGGACAGGGTACACTGAAGCTTTCTTT. This sequence encodes CASRDGTGYTEAFF. The V and J genes are TRBV2 and TRBJ1-1; 9 bases match TRBD1. Looked up from germline, CDR1 is SNHLY and CDR2 is FYNNEI. V lost 6 bases to trimming and J lost 3 bases; unmatched junction nucleotides: 5. CDR3 length equals 14 residues.

The chain is built from TRBV10-3 and TRBJ1-2; no clear D gene. This CDR3 has 13 residues. The V end lost 3 bases, the J end lost 3 bases, and 8 bases lay between the germline ends. Germline V lookup: CDR1 ENHRY, CDR2 SYGVKD. This CDR3 is CAISEERYYGYTF. In nucleotides, the CDR3 is TGTGCCATCAGTGAAGAGAGGTACTATGGCTACACCTTC.

This chain links TRBV27 with TRBJ1-5; D not resolved. V was shortened by 9 bases and J by 2 bases, with 8 bases between the two germline ends. There are 12 residues in the CDR3. Looked up from germline, CDR1 is MNHEY and CDR2 is SMNVEV (reference sequence). The chain's CDR3 is CASGERNQPQHF. Here the CDR3 DNA reads TGTGCCAGTGGGGAGCGCAATCAGCCCCAGCATTTT.

The V gene is TRBV3-1 (or the pseudogene TRBV3-2), the J gene TRBJ1-5; D gene ambiguous. From germline, CDR1 is LGHDT and CDR2 YNNKEL (reference sequence). V lost 2 bases to trimming and J lost 2 bases, with 4 bases between them. The CDR3 covers 13 residues. The CDR3 nucleotides are TGTGCCAGCAGCCAACTTCGCAATCAGCCCCAGCATTTT. Translated, it gives CASSQLRNQPQHF.